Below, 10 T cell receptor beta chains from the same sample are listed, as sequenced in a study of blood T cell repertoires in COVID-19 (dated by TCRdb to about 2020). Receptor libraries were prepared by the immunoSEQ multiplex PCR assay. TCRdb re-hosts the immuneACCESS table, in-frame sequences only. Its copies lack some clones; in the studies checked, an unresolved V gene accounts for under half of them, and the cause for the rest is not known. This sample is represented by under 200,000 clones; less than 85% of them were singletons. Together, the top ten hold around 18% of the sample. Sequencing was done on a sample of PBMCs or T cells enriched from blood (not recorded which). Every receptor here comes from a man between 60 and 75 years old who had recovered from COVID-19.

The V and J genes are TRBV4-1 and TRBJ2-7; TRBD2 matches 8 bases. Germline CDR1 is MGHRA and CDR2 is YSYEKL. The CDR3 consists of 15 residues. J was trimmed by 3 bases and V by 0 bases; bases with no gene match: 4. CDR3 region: CASSQERTSIYEQYF. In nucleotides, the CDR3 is TGCGCCAGCAGCCAAGAAAGGACTAGCATCTACGAGCAGTACTTC.

As DNA, the CDR3 is TGTGCCAGCAGCCAGTTGGCGAACACTGAAGCTTTCTTT. Protein sequence: CASSQLANTEAFF. V is TRBV3-1 (or the pseudogene TRBV3-2) and J is TRBJ1-1; D gene unclear. Germline V gene lookup returns CDR1 LGHDT and CDR2 YNNKEL (reference sequence). The CDR3 runs to 13 residues. V lost 3 bases and J 1 base, leaving 6 bases between the germline ends.

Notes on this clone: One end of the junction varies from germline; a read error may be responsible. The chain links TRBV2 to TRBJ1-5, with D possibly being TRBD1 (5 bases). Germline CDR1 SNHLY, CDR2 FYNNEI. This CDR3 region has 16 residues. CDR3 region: CASSPNGGVSTQPQHF. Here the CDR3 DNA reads TGTGCCAGCAGTCCTAACGGGGGGGTAAGCACTCAGCCCCAGCATTTT. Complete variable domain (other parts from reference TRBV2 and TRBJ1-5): EPEVTQTPSHQVTQMGQEVILRCVPISNHLYFYWYRQILGQKVEFLVSFYNNEISEKSEIFDDQFSVERPDGSNFTLKIRSTKLEDSAMYFCASSPNGGVSTQPQHFGDGTRLSIL.

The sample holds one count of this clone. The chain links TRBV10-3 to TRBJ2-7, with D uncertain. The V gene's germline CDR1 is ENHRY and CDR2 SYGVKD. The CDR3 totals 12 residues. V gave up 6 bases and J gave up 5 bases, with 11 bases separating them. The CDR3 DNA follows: TGTGCCATCAGGACTCTAGATCACGAGCAGTACTTC. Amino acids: CAIRTLDHEQYF.

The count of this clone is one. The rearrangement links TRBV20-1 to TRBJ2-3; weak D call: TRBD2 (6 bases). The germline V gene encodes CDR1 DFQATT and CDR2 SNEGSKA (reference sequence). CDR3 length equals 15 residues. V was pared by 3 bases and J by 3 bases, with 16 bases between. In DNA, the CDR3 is TGCAGTGCTAGTCCGTTGTCAGGGAGGACAGATACGCAGTATTTT. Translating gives CSASPLSGRTDTQYF.

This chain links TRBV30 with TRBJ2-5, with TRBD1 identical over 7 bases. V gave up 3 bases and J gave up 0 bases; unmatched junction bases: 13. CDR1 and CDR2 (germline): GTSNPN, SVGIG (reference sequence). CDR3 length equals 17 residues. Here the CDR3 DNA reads TGTGCCTGGAGGAGAGGTGGGACAGTTGTGAACCAAGAGACCCAGTACTTC. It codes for CAWRRGGTVVNQETQYF.

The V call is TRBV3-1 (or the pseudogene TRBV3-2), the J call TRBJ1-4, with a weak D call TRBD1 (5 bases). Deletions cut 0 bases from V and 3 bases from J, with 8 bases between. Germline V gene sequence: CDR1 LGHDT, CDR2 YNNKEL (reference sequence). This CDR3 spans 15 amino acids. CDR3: CASSQDRGANEKLFF. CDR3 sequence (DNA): TGTGCCAGCAGCCAAGATCGGGGGGCTAATGAAAAACTGTTTTTT.

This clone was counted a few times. This CDR3 reads CASSPQGDTGELFF. CDR3 sequence (DNA): TGTGCCAGCAGCCCACAGGGGGACACCGGGGAGCTGTTTTTT. V gene TRBV7-3 combines with J gene TRBJ2-2; 8 bases fit TRBD1. The length of the CDR3 is 14 residues. V shed 5 bases, J shed 3 bases, and the junction held 2 bases outside the gene matches. Germline CDR1 reads SGHTA; CDR2 reads FQGTGA.

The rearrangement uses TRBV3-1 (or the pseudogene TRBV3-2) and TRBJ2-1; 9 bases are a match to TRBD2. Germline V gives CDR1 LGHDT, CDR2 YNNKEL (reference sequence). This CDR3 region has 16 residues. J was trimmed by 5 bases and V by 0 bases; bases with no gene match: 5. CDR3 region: CASSQDASGADNEQFF. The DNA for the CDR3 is TGTGCCAGCAGCCAAGATGCTAGCGGGGCCGACAATGAGCAGTTCTTC.

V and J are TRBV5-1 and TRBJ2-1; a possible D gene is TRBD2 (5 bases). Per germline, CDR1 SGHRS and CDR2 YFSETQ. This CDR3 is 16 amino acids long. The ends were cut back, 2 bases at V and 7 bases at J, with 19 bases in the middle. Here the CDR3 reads CASSLALGSGYNEQFF. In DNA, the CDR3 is TGCGCCAGCAGCTTAGCCCTAGGGAGTGGGTATAATGAGCAGTTCTTC. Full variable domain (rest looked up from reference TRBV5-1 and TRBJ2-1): KAGVTQTPRYLIKTRGQQVTLSCSPISGHRSVSWYQQTPGQGLQFLFEYFSETQRNKGNFPGRFSGRQFSNSRSEMNVSTLELGDSALYLCASSLALGSGYNEQFFGPGTRLTVL.